The present entry profiles one TCR beta chain with its context. Its target is not known. Trimming removed 1 base from V and 17 bases from J; junction bases left unmatched: 10. Germline assignment: CDR1 SGHDT and CDR2 YYEEEE. The CDR3 contains 14 residues. This sample is part of a study of cytomegalovirus exposure and HLA in healthy donors. Study-wide results and limits: A later analysis linked a missense variant in DCLRE1C to the trimming of TCR beta V and J genes.

The primer mix had 60 Vbeta and 13 Jbeta primers. Measured with immunoSEQ multiplex PCR; TCRdb has only the in-frame clones, and not every one. The table lists 69,000 or so clones, 74% of them singletons, with 8.5% to 14% in the top ten. Specimen: PBMCs. The clonotype was recovered from a woman aged 55 to 70 in good health and CMV-seropositive. V gene TRBV5-6 combines with J gene TRBJ1-6; TRBD1 aligns across 9 bases. CDR3 nucleotide sequence: TGTGCCAGCAGCTTGATGATGGGACAGGGAGAAGTCCACTTT. This encodes CASSLMMGQGEVHF.